The T cell receptor beta chain described here comes from a study of shared clonotypes between healthy human individuals. All participating donors were Caucasian adults from Nashville, Tennessee. CD8 memory pooled CD45RO+ cells and CCR7-negative CD45RA+ TemRA cells. Points on this clone: What it recognizes is unknown.

Study-level findings and limits: Naive subsets generally had larger estimated richness than memory subsets.

Running of the assay took place at deep level. The table came from immunoSEQ multiplex PCR; TCRdb's copy has only in-frame clones and leaves some out. The sample includes approximately 110,000 clones, roughly 66% seen only once; the top ten take about 25%. Trimming cost V 5 bases and J 7 bases, with 24 bases left between them. Germline V gives CDR1 MGHRA, CDR2 YSYEKL. The CDR3 spans 17 residues. The sequenced sample was memory CD8+ T cells sorted from blood. Subset of the sample: CD45RO+ cells pooled with CCR7-negative TemRA cells. The receptor's source is a woman in her twenties or thirties in good health. The V and J genes are TRBV4-1 and TRBJ2-1; no firm D call. Here the CDR3 DNA reads TGCGCCAGCAGCATCCGAACGAGGTTGGGCAACCCTAATGAGCAGTTCTTC. Its protein is CASSIRTRLGNPNEQFF.